This T cell receptor (beta chain) was sequenced for a study of CD8 T cells in Susac syndrome. After extraction with the RNeasy kit, about 0.45 to 1 ug of the RNA was reverse transcribed using random hexamers. Each CDR3 protein is one row after TCRdb ran MiXCR on the immunoSEQ multiplex PCR reads. The sample lists some 450,000 distinct CDR3 sequences; more than 80% were seen once. V was clipped by 3 bases and J by 6 bases, with 16 bases between them. The CDR3 is made up of 14 amino acids. Looked up from germline, CDR1 is SGHNT and CDR2 is YYREEE (reference sequence). The source is a human donor with multiple sclerosis. The J gene is TRBJ2-7, the V gene TRBV5-4; D tentatively fits TRBD1 or TRBD2 (7 bases each). What was sequenced was CD8+ T cells from PBMCs. The CDR3 spells CASSWSAGDSEQYF. CDR3 sequence (DNA): TGTGCCAGCAGCTGGTCTGCGGGGGACAGCGAGCAGTACTTC.